The sequence of this T cell receptor beta chain was determined in a study of blood T cell repertoires in COVID-19. Repertoires were generated with immunoSEQ multiplex PCR, while TCRdb's copy carries only in-frame clones and drops some. The table records about 150,000 clones, around four fifths of them present only once. The CDR3 consists of 15 residues. The ends lost 4 bases at V and 7 bases at J; junction bases unmatched: 7. Germline-derived CDR1 and CDR2 are MGHRA and YSYEKL. Resolution of symptoms, clearance, or two negative PCRs was present in recovered Cohort 3 donors. This rearrangement joins TRBV4-1 to TRBJ2-2, with 9 positions matching TRBD2. The sequenced material came from PBMCs or T cells enriched from blood (not recorded which). This clonotype was obtained from a woman between 50 and 59 years old who had recovered from COVID-19. The CDR3 DNA follows: TGCGCCAGCAGCCTGGTAGCGGGGGTCCACGGGGAGCTGTTTTTT. Protein product: CASSLVAGVHGELFF.